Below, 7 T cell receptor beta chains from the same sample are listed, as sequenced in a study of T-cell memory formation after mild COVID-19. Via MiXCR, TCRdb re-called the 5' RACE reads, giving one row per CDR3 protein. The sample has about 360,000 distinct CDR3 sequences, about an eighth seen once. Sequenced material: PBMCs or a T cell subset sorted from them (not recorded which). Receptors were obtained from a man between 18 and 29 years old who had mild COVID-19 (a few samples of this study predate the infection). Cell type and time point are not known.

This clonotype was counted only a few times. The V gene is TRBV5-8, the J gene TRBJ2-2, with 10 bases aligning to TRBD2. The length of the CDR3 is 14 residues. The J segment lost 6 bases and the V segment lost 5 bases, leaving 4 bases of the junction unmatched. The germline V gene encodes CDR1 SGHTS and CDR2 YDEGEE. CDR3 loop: CASSWGLAPGELFF. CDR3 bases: TGTGCCAGCAGTTGGGGACTAGCGCCCGGGGAGCTGTTTTTT.

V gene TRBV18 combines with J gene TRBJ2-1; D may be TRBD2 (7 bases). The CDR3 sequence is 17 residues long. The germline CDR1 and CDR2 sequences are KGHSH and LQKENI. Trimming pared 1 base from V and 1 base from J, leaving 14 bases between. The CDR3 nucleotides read TGTGCCAGCTCACCACGGGGGGGCGATTTATCCTACAATGAGCAGTTCTTC. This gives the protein CASSPRGGDLSYNEQFF.

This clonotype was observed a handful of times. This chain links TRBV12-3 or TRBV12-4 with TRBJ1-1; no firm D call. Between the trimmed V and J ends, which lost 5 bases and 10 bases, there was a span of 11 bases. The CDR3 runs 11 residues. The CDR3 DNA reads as TGTGCCAGCAGTCCCGCGGGTAGAGCTTTCTTT. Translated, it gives CASSPAGRAFF.

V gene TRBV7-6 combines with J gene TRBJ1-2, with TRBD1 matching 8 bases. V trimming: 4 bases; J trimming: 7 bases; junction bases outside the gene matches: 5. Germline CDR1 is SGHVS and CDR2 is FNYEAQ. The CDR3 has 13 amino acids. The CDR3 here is CASSSGQGLGYTF. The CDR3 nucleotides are TGTGCCAGCAGCTCCGGACAGGGACTTGGCTACACCTTC.

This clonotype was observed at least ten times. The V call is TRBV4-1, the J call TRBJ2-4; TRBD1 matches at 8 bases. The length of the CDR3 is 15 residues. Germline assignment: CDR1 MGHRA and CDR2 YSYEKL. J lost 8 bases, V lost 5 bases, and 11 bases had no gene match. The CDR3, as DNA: TGCGCCAGCAGCGCGGGTCCAGGGGGCGCGGACATTCAGTACTTC. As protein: CASSAGPGGADIQYF.

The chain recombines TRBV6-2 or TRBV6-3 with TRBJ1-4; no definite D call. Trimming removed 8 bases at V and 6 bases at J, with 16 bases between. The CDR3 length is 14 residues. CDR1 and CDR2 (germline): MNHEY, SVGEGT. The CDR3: CASSRWKEDEKLFF. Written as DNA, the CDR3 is TGTGCCAGCTCCCGGTGGAAGGAAGATGAAAAACTGTTTTTT.

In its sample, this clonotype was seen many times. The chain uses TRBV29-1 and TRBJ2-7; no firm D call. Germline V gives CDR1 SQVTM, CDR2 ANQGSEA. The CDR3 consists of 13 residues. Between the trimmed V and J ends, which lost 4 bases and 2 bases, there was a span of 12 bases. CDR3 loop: CSVGSRAPYEQYF. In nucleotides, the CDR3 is TGCAGCGTTGGGTCCCGAGCGCCCTACGAGCAGTACTTC.